The subject of this entry is one TCR beta chain. This record comes from a study of blood T cell repertoires in COVID-19. Turning to the study itself: PBMCs, B-cell-depleted T cells, or T cells provided the cDNA or gDNA that made up the material.

J lost 3 bases, V lost 8 bases, and 3 bases had no gene match. The CDR3 length is 12 residues. The V gene's germline CDR1 is MNHEY and CDR2 SMNVEV (reference sequence). Profiling relied on immunoSEQ multiplex PCR, and the TCRdb table lists in-frame clones only, not all of them. Of about 140,000 clones in the sample, 75% to 90% were seen once. The TCR originated in a man between 70 and 80 years old who had recovered from COVID-19. Sequencing input: peripheral blood. The chain employs TRBV27 and TRBJ1-1; 7 bases fit TRBD1. CDR3 amino acids: CASAGTDTEAFF. The CDR3 region has the DNA TGTGCCAGCGCCGGGACAGACACTGAAGCTTTCTTT.